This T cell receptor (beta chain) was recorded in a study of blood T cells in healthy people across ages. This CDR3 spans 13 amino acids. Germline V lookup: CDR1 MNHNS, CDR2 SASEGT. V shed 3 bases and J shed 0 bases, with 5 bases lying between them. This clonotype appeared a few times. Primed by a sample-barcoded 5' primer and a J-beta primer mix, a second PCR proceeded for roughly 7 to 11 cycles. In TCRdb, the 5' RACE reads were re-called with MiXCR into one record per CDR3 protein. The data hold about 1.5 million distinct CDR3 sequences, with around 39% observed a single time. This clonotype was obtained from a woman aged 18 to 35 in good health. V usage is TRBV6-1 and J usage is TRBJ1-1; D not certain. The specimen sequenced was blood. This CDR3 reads CASSEILNTEAFF. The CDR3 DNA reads TGTGCCAGCAGTGAGATCTTGAACACTGAAGCTTTCTTT.